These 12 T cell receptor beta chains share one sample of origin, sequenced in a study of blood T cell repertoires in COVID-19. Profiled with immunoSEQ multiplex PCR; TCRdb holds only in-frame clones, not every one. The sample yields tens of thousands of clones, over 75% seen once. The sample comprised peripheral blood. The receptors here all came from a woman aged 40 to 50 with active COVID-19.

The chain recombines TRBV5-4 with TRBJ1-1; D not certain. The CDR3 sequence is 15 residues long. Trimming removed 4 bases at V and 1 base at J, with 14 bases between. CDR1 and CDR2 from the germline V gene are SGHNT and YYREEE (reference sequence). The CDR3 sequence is CASSNGGSGNTEAFF. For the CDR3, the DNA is TGTGCCAGCAGCAATGGAGGGTCGGGGAACACTGAAGCTTTCTTT.

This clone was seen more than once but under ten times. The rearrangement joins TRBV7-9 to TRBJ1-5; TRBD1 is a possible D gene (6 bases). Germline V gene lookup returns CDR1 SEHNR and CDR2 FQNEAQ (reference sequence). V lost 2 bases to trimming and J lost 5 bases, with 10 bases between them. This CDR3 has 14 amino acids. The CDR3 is CASSLLGADQPQHF. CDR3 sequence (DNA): TGTGCCAGCAGCTTACTGGGGGCCGATCAGCCCCAGCATTTT. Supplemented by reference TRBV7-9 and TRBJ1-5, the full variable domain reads DTGVSQNPRHKITKRGQNVTFRCDPISEHNRLYWYRQTLGQGPEFLTYFQNEAQLEKSRLLSDRFSAERPKGSFSTLEIQRTEQGDSAMYLCASSLLGADQPQHFGDGTRLSIL.

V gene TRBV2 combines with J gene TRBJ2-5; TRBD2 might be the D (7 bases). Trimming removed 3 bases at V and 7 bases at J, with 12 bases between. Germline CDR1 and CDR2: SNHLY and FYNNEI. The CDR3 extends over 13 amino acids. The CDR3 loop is CASSETRGGTQYF. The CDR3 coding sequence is TGTGCCAGCAGTGAGACGAGGGGGGGGACCCAGTACTTC.

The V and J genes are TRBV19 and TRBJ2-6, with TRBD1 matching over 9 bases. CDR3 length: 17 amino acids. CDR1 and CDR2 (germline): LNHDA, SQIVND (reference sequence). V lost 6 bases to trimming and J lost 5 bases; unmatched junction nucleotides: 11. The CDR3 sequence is CASSGGQGVIRANVLTF. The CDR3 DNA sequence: TGTGCCAGTAGCGGGGGACAGGGAGTAATTCGGGCCAACGTCCTGACTTTC.

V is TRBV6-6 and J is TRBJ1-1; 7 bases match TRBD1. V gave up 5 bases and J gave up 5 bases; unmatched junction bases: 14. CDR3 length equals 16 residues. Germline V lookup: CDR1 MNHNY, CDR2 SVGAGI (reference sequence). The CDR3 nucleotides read TGTGCCAGCAGTGCACCTGAGAAGGGGGCTCGTACTGAAGCTTTCTTT. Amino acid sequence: CASSAPEKGARTEAFF.

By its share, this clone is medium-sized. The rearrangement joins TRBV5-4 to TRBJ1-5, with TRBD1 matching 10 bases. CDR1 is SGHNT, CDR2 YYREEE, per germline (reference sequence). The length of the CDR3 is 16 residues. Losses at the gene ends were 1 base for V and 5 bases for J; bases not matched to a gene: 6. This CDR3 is CASSLTGQGGDQPQHF. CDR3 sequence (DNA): TGTGCCAGCAGCTTGACCGGACAGGGGGGCGATCAGCCCCAGCATTTT.

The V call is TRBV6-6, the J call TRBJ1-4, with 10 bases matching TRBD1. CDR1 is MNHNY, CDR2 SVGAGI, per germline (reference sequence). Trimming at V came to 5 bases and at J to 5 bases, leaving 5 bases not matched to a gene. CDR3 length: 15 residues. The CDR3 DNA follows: TGTGCCAGCAGTCCCCGGGACAGGGGCAATGAAAAACTGTTTTTT. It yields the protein CASSPRDRGNEKLFF.

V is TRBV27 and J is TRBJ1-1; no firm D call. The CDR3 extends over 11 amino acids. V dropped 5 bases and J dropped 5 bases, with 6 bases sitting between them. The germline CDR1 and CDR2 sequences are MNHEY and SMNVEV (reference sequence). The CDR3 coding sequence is TGTGCCAGCAGTCCCCCGACTGAAGCTTTCTTT. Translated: CASSPPTEAFF.

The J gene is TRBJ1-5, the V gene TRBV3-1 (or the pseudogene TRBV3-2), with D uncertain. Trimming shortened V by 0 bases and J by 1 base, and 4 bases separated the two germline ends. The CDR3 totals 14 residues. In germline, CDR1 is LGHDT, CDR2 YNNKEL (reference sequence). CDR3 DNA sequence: TGTGCCAGCAGCCAAGATCTCAGCAATCAGCCCCAGCATTTT. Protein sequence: CASSQDLSNQPQHF.

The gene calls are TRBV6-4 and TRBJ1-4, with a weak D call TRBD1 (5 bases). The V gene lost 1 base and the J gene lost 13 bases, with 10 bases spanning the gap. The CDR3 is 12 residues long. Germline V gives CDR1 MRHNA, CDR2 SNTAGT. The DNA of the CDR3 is TGTGCCAGCAGTGACTACCAGGGAATACTGTTTTTT. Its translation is CASSDYQGILFF.

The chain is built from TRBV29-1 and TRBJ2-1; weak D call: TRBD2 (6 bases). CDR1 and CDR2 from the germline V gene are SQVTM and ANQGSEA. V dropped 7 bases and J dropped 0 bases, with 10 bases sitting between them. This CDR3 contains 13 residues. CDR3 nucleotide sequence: TGCAGCGCCGGGGGAAGCTCCTACAATGAGCAGTTCTTC. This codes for CSAGGSSYNEQFF.

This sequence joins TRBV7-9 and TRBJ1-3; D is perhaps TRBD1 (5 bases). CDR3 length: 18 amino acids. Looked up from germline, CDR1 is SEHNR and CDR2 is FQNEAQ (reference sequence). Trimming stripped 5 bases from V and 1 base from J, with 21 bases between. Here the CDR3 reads CASSPAGRGIGSGNTIYF. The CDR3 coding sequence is TGTGCCAGCAGCCCCGCGGGGAGGGGAATAGGGTCTGGAAACACCATATATTTT.